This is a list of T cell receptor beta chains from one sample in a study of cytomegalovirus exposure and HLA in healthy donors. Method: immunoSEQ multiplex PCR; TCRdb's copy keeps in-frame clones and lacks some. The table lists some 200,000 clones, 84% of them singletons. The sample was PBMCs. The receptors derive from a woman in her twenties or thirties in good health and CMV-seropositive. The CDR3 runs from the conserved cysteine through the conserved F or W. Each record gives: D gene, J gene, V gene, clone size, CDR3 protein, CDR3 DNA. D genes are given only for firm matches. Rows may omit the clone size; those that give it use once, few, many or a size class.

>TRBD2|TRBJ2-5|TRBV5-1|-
CASSPLAGGPGPETQYF
TGCGCCAGCAGCCCACTAGCGGGAGGCCCCGGGCCAGAGACCCAGTACTTC
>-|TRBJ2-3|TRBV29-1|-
CSVEDPGTQYF
TGCAGCGTTGAAGATCCGGGTACGCAGTATTTT
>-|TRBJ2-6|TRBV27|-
CASSSRQTSFSGANVLTF
TGTGCCAGCAGTTCGAGACAGACAAGCTTCTCTGGGGCCAACGTCCTGACTTTC
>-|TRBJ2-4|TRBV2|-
CASSETQGYIQYF
TGTGCCAGCAGTGAAACCCAGGGTTACATTCAGTACTTC
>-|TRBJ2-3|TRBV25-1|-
CASRGLTDTQYF
TGTGCCAGCAGGGGGCTAACAGATACGCAGTATTTT
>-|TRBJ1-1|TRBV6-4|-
CASRSTVNTEAFF
TGTGCCAGCCGATCGACAGTGAACACTGAAGCTTTCTTT
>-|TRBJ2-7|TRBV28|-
CASSLRYEQYF
TGTGCCAGCAGTTTGCGCTACGAGCAGTACTTC
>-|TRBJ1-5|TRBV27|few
CASSFRRDSAQHF
TGTGCCAGCAGTTTCCGCCGGGACTCAGCCCAGCATTTT
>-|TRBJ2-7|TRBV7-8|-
CASSPRRDEQYF
TGTGCCAGCAGCCCCCGGAGGGACGAGCAGTACTTC
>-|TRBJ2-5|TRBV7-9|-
CASVDYQETQYF
TGTGCCAGCGTGGACTACCAAGAGACCCAGTACTTC
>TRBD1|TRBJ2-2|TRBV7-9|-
CASSLGQGIDTGELFF
TGTGCCAGCAGCTTAGGACAGGGCATCGACACCGGGGAGCTGTTTTTT
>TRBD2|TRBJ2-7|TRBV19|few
CASSPSGAPYEQYF
TGTGCCAGTAGCCCAAGCGGGGCCCCTTACGAGCAGTACTTC
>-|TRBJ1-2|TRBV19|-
CASSNHLTGSGYTF
TGTGCCAGTAGTAACCACCTCACAGGGAGTGGCTACACCTTC
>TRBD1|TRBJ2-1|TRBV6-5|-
CASSYLGTGVVYEQFF
TGTGCCAGCAGTTACTTGGGGACAGGGGTCGTCTATGAGCAGTTCTTC
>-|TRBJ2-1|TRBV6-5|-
CASSYSPQYNEQFF
TGTGCCAGCAGTTACTCGCCACAGTACAATGAGCAGTTCTTC
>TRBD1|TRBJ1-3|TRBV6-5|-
CASKPGGSGNTIYF
TGTGCCAGCAAACCAGGGGGTTCTGGAAACACCATATATTTT
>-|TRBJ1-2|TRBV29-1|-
CSVRTGDRHDGYTF
TGCAGCGTTCGAACCGGAGACAGGCATGATGGCTACACCTTC
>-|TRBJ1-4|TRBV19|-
CASSDLGARNEKLFF
TGTGCCAGTAGCGATTTGGGGGCGAGGAATGAAAAACTGTTTTTT
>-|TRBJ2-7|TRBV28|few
CASRDDRSYEQYF
TGTGCCAGCAGGGATGACAGGTCCTACGAGCAGTACTTC
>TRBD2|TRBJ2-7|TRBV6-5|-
CASSWSGSAPIYEQYF
TGTGCCAGCAGTTGGAGCGGGAGTGCTCCCATCTACGAGCAGTACTTC
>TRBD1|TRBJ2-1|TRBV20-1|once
CSAIDRAQQFF
TGCAGTGCTATTGACAGGGCCCAACAGTTCTTC
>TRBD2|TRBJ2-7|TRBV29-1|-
CSVVLGSGGYEQYF
TGCAGCGTTGTTTTGGGAAGCGGGGGCTACGAGCAGTACTTC
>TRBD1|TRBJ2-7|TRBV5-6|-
CASSLKGTGPYEQYF
TGTGCCAGCAGCTTGAAAGGGACAGGACCCTACGAGCAGTACTTC
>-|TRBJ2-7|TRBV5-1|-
CASSLGLGSGPFLYF
TGCGCCAGCAGCTTGGGTCTGGGGTCAGGGCCCTTTCTTTACTTC
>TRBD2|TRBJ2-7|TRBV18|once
CASSPRLAGDEQYF
TGTGCCAGCTCACCCAGACTAGCGGGAGATGAGCAGTACTTC
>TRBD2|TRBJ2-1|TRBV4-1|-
CASSHPRSGSFPFEQFF
TGCGCCAGCAGCCACCCCCGAAGCGGGAGCTTCCCTTTTGAGCAGTTCTTC
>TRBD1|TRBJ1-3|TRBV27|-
CASSPFGTAGNTIYF
TGTGCCAGCAGCCCCTTCGGGACAGCTGGAAACACCATATATTTT
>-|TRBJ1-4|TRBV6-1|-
CASSGGRGEKLFF
TGTGCCAGCAGTGGAGGTAGAGGTGAAAAACTGTTTTTT
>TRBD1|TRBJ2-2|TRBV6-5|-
CASRTDRAGELFF
TGTGCCAGCAGAACTGACAGGGCCGGGGAGCTGTTTTTT
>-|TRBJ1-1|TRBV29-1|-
CSGTGKFNLNTEAFF
TGCAGCGGAACAGGGAAATTTAACCTTAACACTGAAGCTTTCTTT
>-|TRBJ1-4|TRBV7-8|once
CASSLAREKLFF
TGTGCCAGCAGCTTAGCGAGGGAAAAACTGTTTTTT
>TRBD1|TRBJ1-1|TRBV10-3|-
CAISGGDSEAFF
TGTGCCATCAGTGGGGGGGACAGTGAAGCTTTCTTT
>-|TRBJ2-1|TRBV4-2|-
CASSQDPGRDEQFF
TGTGCCAGCAGCCAAGATCCCGGGAGAGATGAGCAGTTCTTC
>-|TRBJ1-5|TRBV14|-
CASSPEADQPQHF
TGTGCCAGCAGCCCCGAGGCGGATCAGCCCCAGCATTTT
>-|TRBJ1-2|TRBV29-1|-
CSVETPGSGPYGYTF
TGCAGCGTCGAAACTCCGGGGAGCGGACCCTATGGCTACACCTTC
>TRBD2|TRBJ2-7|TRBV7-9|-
CASSSSGSSPSYEQYF
TGTGCCAGCAGCTCTAGCGGGAGTTCCCCCAGCTACGAGCAGTACTTC
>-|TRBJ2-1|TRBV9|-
CASSVVAGSYNEQFF
TGTGCCAGCAGCGTAGTGGCGGGATCCTACAATGAGCAGTTCTTC
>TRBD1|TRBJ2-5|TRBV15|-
CATSRGQGMQTQYF
TGTGCCACCAGCAGAGGACAGGGTATGCAGACCCAGTACTTC
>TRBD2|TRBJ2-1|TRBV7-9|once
CASSSPVGAGGDNEQFF
TGTGCCAGCAGCTCCCCGGTGGGAGCGGGAGGGGACAATGAGCAGTTCTTC
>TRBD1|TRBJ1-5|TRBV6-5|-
CASSSIGTVNQPQHF
TGTGCCAGCAGTTCCATAGGGACAGTCAATCAGCCCCAGCATTTT
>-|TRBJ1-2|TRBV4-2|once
CASSQVGGAANYGYTF
TGTGCCAGTAGCCAAGTTGGGGGCGCCGCTAACTATGGCTACACCTTC